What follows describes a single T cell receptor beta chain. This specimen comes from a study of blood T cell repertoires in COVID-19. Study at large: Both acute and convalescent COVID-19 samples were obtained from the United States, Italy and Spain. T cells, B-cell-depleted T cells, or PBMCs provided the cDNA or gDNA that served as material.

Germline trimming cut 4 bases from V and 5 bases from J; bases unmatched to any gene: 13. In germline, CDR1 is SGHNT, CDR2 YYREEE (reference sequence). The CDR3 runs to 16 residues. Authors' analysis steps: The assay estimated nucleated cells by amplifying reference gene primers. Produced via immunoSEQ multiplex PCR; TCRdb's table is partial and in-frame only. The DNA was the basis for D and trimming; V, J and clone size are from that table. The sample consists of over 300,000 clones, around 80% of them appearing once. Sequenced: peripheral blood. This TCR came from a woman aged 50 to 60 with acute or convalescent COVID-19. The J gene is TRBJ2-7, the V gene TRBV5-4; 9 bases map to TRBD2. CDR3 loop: CASSPGGTSSLNEQYF. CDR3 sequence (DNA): TGTGCCAGCAGCCCGGGGGGGACTAGCTCGCTAAACGAGCAGTACTTC.